This T cell receptor beta chain is from a study of identical twins. General observations from the study: Its conclusions, products of cross-sectional statistical analysis, did not come from following the same donors.

V was pared by 5 bases and J by 5 bases, with 21 bases between. The CDR3 loop spans 16 amino acids. In regard to this clonotype: Its antigen is currently unknown.

Using its own MiXCR run on the 5' RACE reads, TCRdb lists one record per CDR3 protein. The sample has hundreds of thousands of distinct CDR3 sequences, approximately 21% seen once. The same sample was also studied in work on T cells expressing NK-cell markers. This second study notes: According to the study, TCR beta repertoires originated from sorted CD3+CD56+NKG2C+, CD3+CD56+NKG2C- and CD3+CD56-NKG2C+ T cells.

This clonotype was obtained from a woman between 18 and 30 years old in good health. The sequenced material came from PBMCs. The chain couples TRBV12-3 or TRBV12-4 to TRBJ2-5; D is uncertain. The DNA of the CDR3 is TGTGCCAGCAGTCTCTCCCAAGGGTGGGCCTTGGAGACCCAGTACTTC. It is translated as CASSLSQGWALETQYF.